The 11 T cell receptor beta chains below come from one sample, sequenced in a study of T cell responses to AZD1222 COVID-19 vaccine. The data were produced by immunoSEQ multiplex PCR, yet TCRdb's version contains in-frame clones alone and is incomplete. The sample includes about 90,000 clones, 88% of them seen just once. The sample here was peripheral blood, taken 28 days after the second AZD1222 dose. The receptors originated from an adult who received the AZD1222 COVID-19 vaccine.

The chain has TRBV2 and TRBJ1-1; TRBD1 agrees at 7 bases. The CDR3 length is 14 residues. V shed 7 bases, J shed 3 bases, and the junction held 8 bases outside the gene matches. The germline V gene encodes CDR1 SNHLY and CDR2 FYNNEI. The CDR3: CASIFGRGDTEAFF. The CDR3 coding sequence is TGTGCCAGCATATTCGGCAGGGGGGACACTGAAGCTTTCTTT.

V usage is TRBV6-4 and J usage is TRBJ1-2, with D perhaps TRBD1 (5 bases). The length of the CDR3 is 14 residues. The germline V gene encodes CDR1 MRHNA and CDR2 SNTAGT. Trimming left V 0 bases short and J 8 bases short, with 13 bases between. DNA for the CDR3: TGTGCCAGCAGTGACTCGACGACAGCTAGAGGCTACACCTTC. It codes for CASSDSTTARGYTF.

The J gene is TRBJ1-3, the V gene TRBV12-3 or TRBV12-4; D is ambiguous. The CDR3 is made up of 12 amino acids. V was trimmed by 8 bases and J by 0 bases, leaving 5 bases between them. The CDR3 loop reads CASAFSGNTIYF. The CDR3 nucleotides read TGTGCCAGCGCCTTCTCTGGAAACACCATATATTTT.

The V and J genes are TRBV24-1 and TRBJ1-2; unclear D gene. V was clipped by 3 bases and J by 4 bases, with 11 bases between them. Germline values: CDR1 KGHDR, CDR2 SFDVKD. This CDR3 is 14 amino acids long. The chain's CDR3 is CATSDGSAAYGYTF. CDR3 DNA sequence: TGTGCCACCAGTGATGGTTCGGCGGCCTATGGCTACACCTTC.

The chain joins TRBV12-3 or TRBV12-4 to TRBJ2-2; D gene unclear. There are 11 residues in the CDR3. V was shortened by 5 bases and J by 8 bases, with 6 bases between the two germline ends. This CDR3 is CASSRVGELFF. Written as DNA, the CDR3 is TGTGCCAGCAGTCGCGTAGGGGAGCTGTTTTTT.

The chain combines TRBV5-4 with TRBJ1-2, with D hard to call. The CDR3 is 14 residues long. The germline V gene encodes CDR1 SGHNT and CDR2 YYREEE (reference sequence). V lost 4 bases and J lost 8, with 18 bases in between. CDR3 region: CASSPQVPGKGYTF. CDR3 bases: TGTGCCAGCAGCCCCCAGGTGCCGGGGAAGGGCTACACCTTC.

The chain employs TRBV5-4 and TRBJ2-3, with D hard to call. Germline CDR1 SGHNT, CDR2 YYREEE (reference sequence). There are 15 residues in the CDR3. V was cut by 3 bases and J by 2 bases, with 13 bases left in between. The CDR3 loop reads CASSSPMGNTDTQYF. The CDR3 DNA sequence: TGTGCCAGCAGCTCCCCAATGGGGAACACAGATACGCAGTATTTT.

V gene TRBV6-6 combines with J gene TRBJ2-4; D gene unclear. The CDR3 has 14 residues. V gave up 7 bases and J gave up 1 base, with 11 bases separating them. CDR1 MNHNY and CDR2 SVGAGI come from the germline V gene (reference sequence). CDR3 nucleotides: TGTGCCAGCACCGGACCGGCGGCCAAAAACATTCAGTACTTC. It is translated as CASTGPAAKNIQYF.

V is TRBV28 and J is TRBJ2-1; maybe TRBD2 (6 bases). V was clipped by 4 bases and J by 2 bases, with 9 bases between them. Germline V gives CDR1 MDHEN, CDR2 SYDVKM. The CDR3 extends over 14 amino acids. The DNA of the CDR3 is TGTGCCAGCAGTTCCGGGACTCCCTACAATGAGCAGTTCTTC. Its protein is CASSSGTPYNEQFF.

The chain recombines TRBV3-1 (or the pseudogene TRBV3-2) with TRBJ2-3; TRBD2 aligns across 8 bases. J lost 5 bases, V lost 3 bases, and 7 bases had no gene match. The germline CDR1 and CDR2 sequences are LGHDT and YNNKEL (reference sequence). This CDR3 has 15 residues. The CDR3 protein is CASSHTGLAVDTQYF. CDR3 sequence (DNA): TGTGCCAGCAGCCATACAGGACTAGCAGTAGATACGCAGTATTTT.

This clone was seen many times. V gene TRBV15 combines with J gene TRBJ1-3; D might be TRBD1 (5 bases). CDR1 and CDR2 (germline): LNHNV, YYDKDF (reference sequence). V was shortened by 3 bases and J by 0 bases, with 15 bases between the two germline ends. The CDR3 length is 17 residues. The CDR3 here is CATSRNAYRSSGNTIYF. CDR3 coding DNA: TGTGCCACCAGCAGGAACGCTTACAGGAGCTCTGGAAACACCATATATTTT.